Listed here are 21 T cell receptor beta chains from one sample, sequenced in a study of technical replicates of blood from four donors. Repertoires were generated with immunoSEQ multiplex PCR, while TCRdb's copy carries only in-frame clones and drops some. The repertoire has 85,000 to 100,000 clones, about 94% of them found once; the top ten carry approximately 0.23%. Sequencing was done on a sample of T cells isolated from PBMCs. The receptors originated from a human donor in good health.

The chain has TRBV14 and TRBJ2-1; D might be TRBD1 (5 bases). The CDR3 is 13 amino acids. V lost 4 bases to trimming and J lost 3 bases, with 7 bases between them. From germline, CDR1 is SGHDN and CDR2 FVKESK. The CDR3 bases are TGTGCCAGCAGCCCACAGGACTACAATGAGCAGTTCTTC. Its translation is CASSPQDYNEQFF.

The chain has TRBV6-1 and TRBJ1-5, with D perhaps matching TRBD1 (6 bases). Germline lookup yields CDR1 MNHNS and CDR2 SASEGT. CDR3 length: 12 amino acids. Trimming cost V 8 bases and J 4 bases, with 9 bases left between them. The CDR3 sequence: CASSQGNQPQHF. The CDR3 DNA sequence: TGTGCCAGCTCTCAGGGGAATCAGCCCCAGCATTTT.

This chain joins TRBV19 and TRBJ2-2; D is perhaps TRBD1 (5 bases). This CDR3 contains 13 residues. Germline values: CDR1 LNHDA, CDR2 SQIVND (reference sequence). Trimming shortened V by 8 bases and J by 1 base, and 8 bases separated the two germline ends. CDR3 region: CASPDRNTGELFF. The CDR3 nucleotides are TGTGCCAGTCCAGACAGGAACACCGGGGAGCTGTTTTTT.

The CDR3 spells CASSFPQRAYEQYF. The CDR3 nucleotides are TGTGCCAGCAGCTTTCCCCAGCGGGCTTACGAGCAGTACTTC. The chain recombines TRBV11-2 with TRBJ2-7; maybe TRBD2 (6 bases). The CDR3 is 14 residues long. In germline, CDR1 is SGHAT, CDR2 FQNNGV. The germline V and J ends were trimmed by 3 bases and 4 bases, with 13 bases remaining between them.

The rearrangement joins TRBV25-1 to TRBJ1-1; D call uncertain. The ends were cut back, 7 bases at V and 5 bases at J, with 17 bases in the middle. The CDR3 has 14 residues. Germline V CDR1 and CDR2: MGHDK, SYGVNS. In DNA, the CDR3 is TGTGCCAGCACCCCACTCGGAGGGCGGACTGAAGCTTTCTTT. This sequence encodes CASTPLGGRTEAFF.

The chain uses TRBV6-6 and TRBJ1-4; a possible D gene is TRBD1 (5 bases). CDR1 is MNHNY and CDR2 is SVGAGI in the germline V gene (reference sequence). The CDR3 is 14 residues long. V was cut by 6 bases and J by 5 bases, with 13 bases left in between. CDR3 residues: CASRPRAINEKLFF. The CDR3 region has the DNA TGTGCCAGCAGACCCAGGGCGATAAATGAAAAACTGTTTTTT.

The gene calls are TRBV28 and TRBJ2-3; a weak D match, TRBD1 (6 bases). Trimming cost V 8 bases and J 1 base, with 13 bases left between them. Per germline, CDR1 MDHEN and CDR2 SYDVKM. The CDR3 is 14 residues long. CDR3 nucleotide sequence: TGTGCCAGCCGACCGGGACACCGCACAGATACGCAGTATTTT. Its protein is CASRPGHRTDTQYF.

The V gene is TRBV18, the J gene TRBJ1-1, with D tentatively TRBD1 (5 bases). V was trimmed by 2 bases and J by 1 base, leaving 20 bases between them. CDR1 and CDR2 (germline): KGHSH, LQKENI. The CDR3 totals 18 residues. CDR3 in amino acids: CASSPNEGVKAGNTEAFF. The CDR3 nucleotides are TGTGCCAGCTCACCAAACGAAGGGGTAAAGGCCGGGAACACTGAAGCTTTCTTT.

To note about this clone: The sample carries other DNA sequences with the same CDR3. CDR3 loop: CASSILAGGPYEQYF. In DNA form, the CDR3 reads TGTGCCAGTAGTATTCTGGCTGGAGGGCCCTACGAGCAGTACTTC. The chain recombines TRBV19 with TRBJ2-7, with D tentatively TRBD2 (6 bases). The V and J ends lost 3 bases and 2 bases respectively, with 14 bases between them. CDR1 is LNHDA, CDR2 SQIVND, per germline (reference sequence). This CDR3 comprises 15 residues.

CDR3 region: CASSGAGGQETQYF. As DNA, the CDR3 is TGTGCCAGCAGCGGAGCGGGGGGGCAAGAGACCCAGTACTTC. The chain carries TRBV9 and TRBJ2-5; 10 bases match TRBD2. The length of the CDR3 is 14 residues. With 3 bases clipped from V and 2 bases from J, the junction kept 1 base outside the gene matches. CDR1 is SGDLS, CDR2 YYNGEE, per germline.

The CDR3 loop reads CASVGLAGRGAKNIQYF. CDR3 coding DNA: TGTGCCAGCGTGGGACTAGCGGGGCGGGGGGCCAAAAACATTCAGTACTTC. The chain recombines TRBV2 with TRBJ2-4, with 13 bases that match TRBD2. Looked up from germline, CDR1 is SNHLY and CDR2 is FYNNEI. After removal of 8 bases from V and 1 base from J, the junction contained 8 bases not matched to a gene. CDR3 length: 17 residues.

This clone was observed a few times. The chain joins TRBV7-9 to TRBJ2-7; TRBD2 matches at 11 bases. The germline V gene has CDR1 SEHNR and CDR2 FQNEAQ (reference sequence). The CDR3 contains 17 residues. V lost 0 bases to trimming and J lost 5 bases; unmatched junction nucleotides: 9. This chain's CDR3 is CASSLALGGLADDEQYF. DNA for the CDR3: TGTGCCAGCAGCTTAGCGCTAGGGGGACTAGCGGACGACGAGCAGTACTTC.

This clone was recorded only once. This chain links TRBV11-3 with TRBJ1-1; tentative D call: TRBD1 (5 bases). CDR1 and CDR2 from the germline V gene are SGHNT and YENEEA. This CDR3 region has 13 residues. V was shortened by 8 bases and J by 0 bases, with 10 bases between the two germline ends. DNA for the CDR3: TGTGCCAGCGGGGGGGGTTTGAACACTGAAGCTTTCTTT. Its protein product is CASGGGLNTEAFF.

The chain recombines TRBV27 with TRBJ2-7, with a tentative D call TRBD2 (5 bases). This CDR3 spans 14 amino acids. Trimming stripped 6 bases from V and 3 bases from J, with 15 bases between. Germline V gives CDR1 MNHEY, CDR2 SMNVEV (reference sequence). The CDR3: CASREGGLHYEQYF. The DNA of the CDR3 is TGTGCCAGCAGGGAAGGAGGCTTACACTACGAGCAGTACTTC.

The CDR3 nucleotides are TGTGCCAGCACCGAGGGACTAGCGGGCTACGAGCAGTACTTC. It translates to CASTEGLAGYEQYF. The chain links TRBV28 to TRBJ2-7; 12 positions match TRBD2. After removal of 7 bases from V and 3 bases from J, the junction contained 4 bases not matched to a gene. The CDR3 runs to 14 residues. The germline gives CDR1 MDHEN, CDR2 SYDVKM.

The V and J genes are TRBV7-8 and TRBJ1-1; D is possibly TRBD1 (6 bases). The CDR3 runs 17 residues. In germline, CDR1 is SGHVS, CDR2 FQNEAQ. V gave up 6 bases and J gave up 0 bases, with 20 bases separating them. DNA of the CDR3: TGTGCCAGCAGACGCCTACAGGGAGCCCGCATGAACACTGAAGCTTTCTTT. Translation gives CASRRLQGARMNTEAFF.

The chain combines TRBV5-4 with TRBJ2-2; 9 nucleotides align to TRBD1. V lost 4 bases to trimming and J lost 5 bases; unmatched junction nucleotides: 9. The CDR3 is 16 residues long. Germline CDR1 is SGHNT and CDR2 is YYREEE (reference sequence). CDR3 in DNA: TGTGCCAGCAGCGTTCCAGACAGGGGGGGGACCGGGGAGCTGTTTTTT. Encoded protein: CASSVPDRGGTGELFF.

The gene calls are TRBV6-5 and TRBJ1-2; possibly TRBD1 for D (6 bases). The V gene's germline CDR1 is MNHEY and CDR2 SVGAGI. This CDR3 contains 11 residues. V was trimmed by 6 bases and J by 8 bases, leaving 10 bases between them. The CDR3 region is CASSTGSGYTF. CDR3 bases: TGTGCCAGCAGCACAGGGAGCGGCTACACCTTC.

This chain joins TRBV6-5 and TRBJ2-3, with TRBD2 identical over 7 bases. V shed 1 base, J shed 0 bases, and the junction held 4 bases outside the gene matches. Germline V gene lookup returns CDR1 MNHEY and CDR2 SVGAGI. The CDR3 spans 16 residues. The chain's CDR3 is CASSYWGSGSTDTQYF. Written as DNA, the CDR3 is TGTGCCAGCAGTTACTGGGGTAGCGGGAGCACAGATACGCAGTATTTT.

The CDR3 sequence: CASSKGTTYNEQFF. As DNA, the CDR3 is TGTGCCAGTAGTAAGGGGACTACCTACAATGAGCAGTTCTTC. This chain uses TRBV19 with TRBJ2-1; TRBD2 aligns across 7 bases. The CDR3 has 14 residues. V dropped 4 bases and J dropped 2; count of bases not matched to a gene: 2. Germline values: CDR1 LNHDA, CDR2 SQIVND (reference sequence).

CDR3 sequence: CASSPGVRGRNTEAFF. Here the CDR3 DNA reads TGCGCCAGCAGCCCTGGGGTGAGGGGGCGAAATACTGAAGCTTTCTTT. The rearrangement uses TRBV5-1 and TRBJ1-1; 7 bases align to TRBD1. Germline assignment: CDR1 SGHRS and CDR2 YFSETQ. The CDR3 consists of 16 residues. Trimming removed 4 bases from V and 5 bases from J; junction bases left unmatched: 14.